The clone carrying this T cell receptor (beta chain) was detected a few times. The data originate from a study of blood T cell repertoires in COVID-19. Whole-study context: PBMCs, B-cell-depleted T cells, or T cells were the source of the cDNA or gDNA that made up the material.

Data came from immunoSEQ multiplex PCR; TCRdb stores just in-frame clones and leaves some out. The sample holds roughly 180,000 clones; 80% to 90% are singletons and the top ten take roughly 9.6%. The CDR3 contains 12 residues. V shed 11 bases and J shed 5 bases, with 16 bases lying between them. The V gene's germline CDR1 is MNHEY and CDR2 SVGAGI. Sequenced material: peripheral blood. This chain connects TRBV6-5 to TRBJ2-7; a possible D gene is TRBD2 (5 bases). This sequence was found in a woman aged 40 to 50 with COVID-19, enrolled during active disease. The CDR3 is CALRGLNHEQYF. In DNA form, the CDR3 reads TGTGCCCTACGAGGACTGAACCACGAGCAGTACTTC.